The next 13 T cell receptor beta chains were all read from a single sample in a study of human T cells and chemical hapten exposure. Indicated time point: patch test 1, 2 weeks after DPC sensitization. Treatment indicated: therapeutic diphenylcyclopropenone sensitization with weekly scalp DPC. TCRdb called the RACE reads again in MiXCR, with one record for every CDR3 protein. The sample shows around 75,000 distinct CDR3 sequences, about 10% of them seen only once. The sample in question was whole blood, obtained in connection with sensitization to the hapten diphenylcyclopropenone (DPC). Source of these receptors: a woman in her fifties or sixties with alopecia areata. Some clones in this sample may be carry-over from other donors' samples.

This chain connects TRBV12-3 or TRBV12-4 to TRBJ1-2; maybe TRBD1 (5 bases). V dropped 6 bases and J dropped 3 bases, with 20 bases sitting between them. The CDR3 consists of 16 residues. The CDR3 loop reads CASSPAGGEPHYGYTF. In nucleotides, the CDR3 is TGTGCCAGCAGCCCGGCCGGAGGGGAGCCACACTATGGCTACACCTTC.

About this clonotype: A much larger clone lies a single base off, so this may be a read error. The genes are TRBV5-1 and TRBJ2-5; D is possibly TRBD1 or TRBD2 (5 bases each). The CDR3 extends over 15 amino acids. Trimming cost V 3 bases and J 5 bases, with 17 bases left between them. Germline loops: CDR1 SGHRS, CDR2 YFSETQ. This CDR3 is CASSSGEGCYETQYF. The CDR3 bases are TGCGCCAGCAGCTCGGGCGAGGGGTGCTATGAGACCCAGTACTTC. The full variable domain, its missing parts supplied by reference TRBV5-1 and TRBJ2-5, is KAGVTQTPRYLIKTRGQQVTLSCSPISGHRSVSWYQQTPGQGLQFLFEYFSETQRNKGNFPGRFSGRQFSNSRSEMNVSTLELGDSALYLCASSSGEGCYETQYFGPGTRLLVL.

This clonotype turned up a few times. The CDR3 region has the DNA TGTGCCAGCACCCTTCGCGCGGGACAGGGAGGGGTAAGGACTGAAGCTTTCTTT. Amino acids: CASTLRAGQGGVRTEAFF. The V gene is TRBV27, the J gene TRBJ1-1; 9 nucleotides match TRBD1. Germline V gives CDR1 MNHEY, CDR2 SMNVEV (reference sequence). With V trimmed by 7 bases and J by 5 bases, 20 bases remained unmatched. The CDR3 is 18 residues long.

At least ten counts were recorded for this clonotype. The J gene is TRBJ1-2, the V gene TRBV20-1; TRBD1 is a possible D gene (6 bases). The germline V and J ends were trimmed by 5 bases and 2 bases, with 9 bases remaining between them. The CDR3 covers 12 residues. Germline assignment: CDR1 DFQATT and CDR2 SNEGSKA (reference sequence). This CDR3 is CSAFRGNYGYTF. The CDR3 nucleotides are TGCAGTGCTTTCAGGGGAAACTATGGCTACACCTTC.

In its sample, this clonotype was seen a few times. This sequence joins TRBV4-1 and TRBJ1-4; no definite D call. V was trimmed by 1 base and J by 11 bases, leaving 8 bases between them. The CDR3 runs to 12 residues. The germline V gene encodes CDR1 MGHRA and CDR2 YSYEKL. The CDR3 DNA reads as TGCGCCAGCAGCCAAGGGCTCGAGAAACTGTTTTTT. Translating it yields CASSQGLEKLFF.

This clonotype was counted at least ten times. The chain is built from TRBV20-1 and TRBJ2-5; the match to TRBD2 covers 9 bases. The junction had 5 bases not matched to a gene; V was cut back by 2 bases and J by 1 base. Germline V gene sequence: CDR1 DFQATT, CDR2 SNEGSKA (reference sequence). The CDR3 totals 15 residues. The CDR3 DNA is TGCAGTGCTAGATCCAGCGGGGGGCTCCAAGAGACCCAGTACTTC. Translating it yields CSARSSGGLQETQYF.

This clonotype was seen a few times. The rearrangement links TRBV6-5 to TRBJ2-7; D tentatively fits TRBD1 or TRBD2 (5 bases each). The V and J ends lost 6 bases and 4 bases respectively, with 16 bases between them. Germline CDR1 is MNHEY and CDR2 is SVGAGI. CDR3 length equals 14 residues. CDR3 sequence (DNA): TGTGCCAGCAGGTCTAACGGGGCTTCGTACGAGCAGTACTTC. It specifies CASRSNGASYEQYF.

As DNA, the CDR3 is TGTGCCAGCACCCTGGGAGTGGAAGCTTTCTTT. The encoded protein is CASTLGVEAFF. The chain recombines TRBV6-6 with TRBJ1-1; D is unresolved. This CDR3 is built from 11 residues. Germline CDR1 reads MNHNY; CDR2 reads SVGAGI (reference sequence). Trimming took 7 bases from V and 8 from J, leaving 11 bases between them.

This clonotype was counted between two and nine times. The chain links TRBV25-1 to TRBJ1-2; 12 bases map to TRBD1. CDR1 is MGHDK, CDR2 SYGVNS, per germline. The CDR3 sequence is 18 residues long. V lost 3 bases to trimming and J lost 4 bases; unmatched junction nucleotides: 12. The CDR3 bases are TGTGCCAGCAGTGAGCCCGGGACAGGGGGCCCCGTCGGCTATGGCTACACCTTC. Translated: CASSEPGTGGPVGYGYTF.

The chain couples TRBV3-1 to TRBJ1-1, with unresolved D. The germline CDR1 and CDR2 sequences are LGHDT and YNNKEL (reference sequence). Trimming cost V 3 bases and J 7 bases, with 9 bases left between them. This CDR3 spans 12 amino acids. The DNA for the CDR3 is TGTGCCAGCAGCCAGCCATACGGTGAAGCTTTCTTT. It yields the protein CASSQPYGEAFF.

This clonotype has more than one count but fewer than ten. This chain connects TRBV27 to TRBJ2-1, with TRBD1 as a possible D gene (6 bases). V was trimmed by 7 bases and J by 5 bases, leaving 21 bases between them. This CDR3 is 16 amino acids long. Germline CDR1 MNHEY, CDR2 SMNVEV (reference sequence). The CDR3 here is CASTDIDGQKNNEQFF. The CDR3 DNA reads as TGTGCCAGCACTGATATCGACGGACAGAAAAACAATGAGCAGTTCTTC.

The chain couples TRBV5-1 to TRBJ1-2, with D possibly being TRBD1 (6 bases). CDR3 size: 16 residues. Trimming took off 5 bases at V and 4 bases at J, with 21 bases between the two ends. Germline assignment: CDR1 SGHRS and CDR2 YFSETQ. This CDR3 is CASRRSWTDLSYGYTF. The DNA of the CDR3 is TGCGCCAGCAGAAGGAGTTGGACAGACCTGAGCTATGGCTACACCTTC.

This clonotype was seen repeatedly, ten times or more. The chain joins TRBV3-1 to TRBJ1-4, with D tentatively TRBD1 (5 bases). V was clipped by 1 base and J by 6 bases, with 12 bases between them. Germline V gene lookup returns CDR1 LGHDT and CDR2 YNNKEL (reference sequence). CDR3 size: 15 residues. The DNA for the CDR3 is TGTGCCAGCAGCCAAGTGGCAGGGCTGGATGAAAAACTGTTTTTT. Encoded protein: CASSQVAGLDEKLFF.